The 5 T cell receptor beta chains reported below all come from one sample, sequenced in a study of Ad26.COV2.S vaccination and SARS-CoV-2 variants. Sequenced by immunoSEQ multiplex PCR; TCRdb stores in-frame clones only, minus some. The sample lists some 500,000 clones, 75% to 90% occurring once. The sample's treatment: some 19 received Ad26.COV2.S at low or high dose, single or two shots; about 5 received placebo; per-sample allocation not given. After the first vaccine or placebo injection, samples were drawn on day 63. The sequences come from peripheral blood, collected in a trial of Ad26.COV2.S vaccine versus placebo. The origin of the receptors is a person between 18 and 65 years old who received the Ad26.COV2.S COVID-19 vaccine or a placebo.

This clone has only one observation. The V gene is TRBV19, the J gene TRBJ1-3, with D uncertain. Germline V CDR1 and CDR2: LNHDA, SQIVND (reference sequence). V dropped 5 bases and J dropped 4 bases, with 9 bases sitting between them. The CDR3 covers 13 residues. DNA of the CDR3: TGTGCCAGTAGTTTGGGGTGGGGAAACACCATATATTTT. It yields the protein CASSLGWGNTIYF.

This clone was seen just once. V usage is TRBV5-1 and J usage is TRBJ2-2, with D possibly TRBD1 on 5 matching bases. Germline values: CDR1 SGHRS, CDR2 YFSETQ. Trimming removed 0 bases at V and 6 bases at J, with 12 bases between. CDR3 length equals 15 residues. CDR3 DNA: TGCGCCAGCAGCTTGGCACGGCAGGGTGCCGGGGAGCTGTTTTTT. Its translation: CASSLARQGAGELFF.

The V gene is TRBV19, the J gene TRBJ2-3; either TRBD1 or TRBD2 may fit D (5 bases each). The V and J ends lost 3 bases and 6 bases respectively, with 10 bases between them. The CDR3 is 13 residues long. Looked up from germline, CDR1 is LNHDA and CDR2 is SQIVND (reference sequence). Here the CDR3 reads CASSIRGRDTQYF. CDR3 nucleotide sequence: TGTGCCAGTAGTATCCGGGGCCGCGATACGCAGTATTTT.

The rearrangement links TRBV27 to TRBJ1-5; no definite D call. V dropped 5 bases and J dropped 0 bases, with 8 bases sitting between them. CDR1 is MNHEY and CDR2 is SMNVEV in the germline V gene (reference sequence). CDR3 size: 14 residues. CDR3 amino acids: CASSGAGSNQPQHF. CDR3 sequence (DNA): TGTGCCAGCAGTGGCGCGGGTAGCAATCAGCCCCAGCATTTT.

Only one count was recorded for this clone. V usage is TRBV4-2 and J usage is TRBJ2-3; 7 nucleotides line up with TRBD1. From germline, CDR1 is LGHNA and CDR2 YNFKEQ. The V segment lost 3 bases and the J segment 2 bases; nucleotides outside the gene matches: 8. The CDR3 is 16 amino acids. CDR3 bases: TGTGCCAGCAGCCAGGGACAGACTACTGACACAGATACGCAGTATTTT. This translates into CASSQGQTTDTDTQYF.